These T cell receptor beta chains were read from a single sample in a study of OX40 agonist ivuxolimab in advanced cancers. TCRdb keeps only in-frame clones here, not all; method: immunoSEQ multiplex PCR. The sample contains tens of thousands of clones, about 89% of which appear only once. Sequenced here: CD4+ or CD8+ T cells sorted from blood, sampled in a trial of the OX40 agonist ivuxolimab. These receptors originate from an adult with an advanced solid tumor such as melanoma, head and neck, liver or kidney cancer. The CDR3 runs from the conserved cysteine through the conserved F or W. Fields, in order: J gene, V gene, D gene, clone size, CDR3 protein, CDR3 DNA. A D gene is named only where the DNA matches it firmly. Only part of the rows carry a size: once, few, many, or a class if the clone is expanded.

j_gene: TRBJ1-2
v_gene: TRBV28
d_gene: -
abundance: -
CDR3aa: CASSLLGYYGYTF
CDR3nt: TGTGCCAGCAGTTTATTAGGGTACTATGGCTACACCTTC

j_gene: TRBJ2-4
v_gene: TRBV7-9
d_gene: -
abundance: -
CDR3aa: CASSLSAHIQYF
CDR3nt: TGTGCCAGCAGCTTGTCGGCTCACATTCAGTACTTC

j_gene: TRBJ1-1
v_gene: TRBV13
d_gene: -
abundance: -
CDR3aa: CASRYGYAEAFF
CDR3nt: TGTGCCAGCAGGTACGGTTACGCTGAAGCTTTCTTT

j_gene: TRBJ2-2
v_gene: TRBV10-3
d_gene: -
abundance: -
CDR3aa: CAISEGSGELFF
CDR3nt: TGTGCCATCAGTGAGGGTTCCGGGGAGCTGTTTTTT

j_gene: TRBJ2-1
v_gene: TRBV28
d_gene: TRBD2
abundance: -
CDR3aa: CASSTSGGHSYNEQFF
CDR3nt: TGTGCCAGCAGCACTAGCGGGGGGCATTCCTACAATGAGCAGTTCTTC

j_gene: TRBJ1-2
v_gene: TRBV5-5
d_gene: -
abundance: -
CDR3aa: CASSLAGIVDGYTF
CDR3nt: TGTGCCAGCAGCTTGGCGGGGATTGTGGATGGCTACACCTTC

j_gene: TRBJ2-1
v_gene: TRBV15
d_gene: TRBD2
abundance: -
CDR3aa: CATSGARGIYNEQFF
CDR3nt: TGTGCCACCAGTGGTGCGCGGGGGATCTACAATGAGCAGTTCTTC

j_gene: TRBJ2-1
v_gene: TRBV6-5
d_gene: -
abundance: -
CDR3aa: CASSYLDRGDEQFF
CDR3nt: TGTGCCAGCAGTTACCTTGATCGCGGCGATGAGCAGTTCTTC

j_gene: TRBJ2-1
v_gene: TRBV14
d_gene: -
abundance: -
CDR3aa: CASTSHPHEQFF
CDR3nt: TGTGCCAGCACCTCTCACCCCCATGAGCAGTTCTTC

j_gene: TRBJ1-3
v_gene: TRBV28
d_gene: -
abundance: -
CDR3aa: CASSDYSSGNTIYF
CDR3nt: TGTGCCAGCAGTGACTATAGCTCTGGAAACACCATATATTTT

j_gene: TRBJ2-3
v_gene: TRBV7-3
d_gene: -
abundance: -
CDR3aa: CASSSIGDTQYF
CDR3nt: TGTGCCAGCAGCTCAATAGGAGATACGCAGTATTTT

j_gene: TRBJ1-1
v_gene: TRBV7-3
d_gene: -
abundance: -
CDR3aa: CASSLGGEAFF
CDR3nt: TGTGCCAGCAGCTTAGGGGGAGAAGCTTTCTTT

j_gene: TRBJ2-3
v_gene: TRBV10-2
d_gene: TRBD2
abundance: -
CDR3aa: CASSEMGGGVGDTQYF
CDR3nt: TGCGCCAGCAGTGAGATGGGCGGGGGGGTTGGCGATACGCAGTATTTT

j_gene: TRBJ1-5
v_gene: TRBV6-5
d_gene: -
abundance: -
CDR3aa: CASSYEGNQPQHF
CDR3nt: TGTGCCAGCAGTTATGAGGGGAATCAGCCCCAGCATTTT

j_gene: TRBJ2-1
v_gene: TRBV6-5
d_gene: TRBD2
abundance: -
CDR3aa: CASSRLAGGYNEQFF
CDR3nt: TGTGCCAGCAGCCGACTAGCGGGGGGCTACAATGAGCAGTTCTTC

j_gene: TRBJ2-5
v_gene: TRBV4-2
d_gene: TRBD2
abundance: -
CDR3aa: CASSREAGAQETQYF
CDR3nt: TGTGCCAGCAGCCGTGAAGCGGGGGCCCAAGAGACCCAGTACTTC

j_gene: TRBJ1-1
v_gene: TRBV28
d_gene: -
abundance: few
CDR3aa: CASSPLGTEAFF
CDR3nt: TGTGCCAGCAGCCCTTTGGGCACTGAAGCTTTCTTT

j_gene: TRBJ1-1
v_gene: TRBV6-6
d_gene: -
abundance: once
CDR3aa: CASSTSRNTEAFF
CDR3nt: TGTGCCAGCAGTACGAGCCGGAACACTGAAGCTTTCTTT

j_gene: TRBJ2-1
v_gene: TRBV11-3
d_gene: TRBD2
abundance: -
CDR3aa: CASSNTRLAGGNEQFF
CDR3nt: TGTGCCAGCAGCAACACGAGACTAGCGGGAGGGAATGAGCAGTTCTTC

j_gene: TRBJ1-1
v_gene: TRBV7-2
d_gene: -
abundance: -
CDR3aa: CASSPTLGGSYTEAFF
CDR3nt: TGTGCCAGCAGCCCCACCCTAGGGGGATCGTACACTGAAGCTTTCTTT

j_gene: TRBJ2-2
v_gene: TRBV6-1
d_gene: -
abundance: -
CDR3aa: CASGQKRTGELFF
CDR3nt: TGTGCCTCCGGACAGAAGCGCACCGGGGAGCTGTTTTTT

j_gene: TRBJ2-5
v_gene: TRBV14
d_gene: -
abundance: -
CDR3aa: CASSQVRLETQYF
CDR3nt: TGTGCCAGCAGCCAAGTTCGTTTGGAGACCCAGTACTTC

j_gene: TRBJ2-1
v_gene: TRBV2
d_gene: -
abundance: -
CDR3aa: CACSPGTLSYNEQFF
CDR3nt: TGTGCCTGCTCACCGGGGACATTATCCTACAATGAGCAGTTCTTC

j_gene: TRBJ2-1
v_gene: TRBV5-1
d_gene: TRBD1
abundance: -
CDR3aa: CASSGGQGWNEQFF
CDR3nt: TGCGCCAGCAGCGGCGGACAGGGGTGGAATGAGCAGTTCTTC

j_gene: TRBJ1-3
v_gene: TRBV27
d_gene: -
abundance: once
CDR3aa: CASRIDGNSGNTIYF
CDR3nt: TGTGCCAGCAGAATCGACGGAAACTCTGGAAACACCATATATTTT

j_gene: TRBJ1-2
v_gene: TRBV19
d_gene: -
abundance: -
CDR3aa: CASSIAVEGDYGYTF
CDR3nt: TGTGCCAGTAGTATAGCTGTGGAGGGGGACTATGGCTACACCTTC

j_gene: TRBJ1-5
v_gene: TRBV6-5
d_gene: -
abundance: few
CDR3aa: CASSPQGSNQPQHF
CDR3nt: TGTGCCAGCAGCCCACAGGGAAGCAATCAGCCCCAGCATTTT

j_gene: TRBJ2-1
v_gene: TRBV19
d_gene: TRBD2
abundance: -
CDR3aa: CASSVHDSLGERGYNEQFF
CDR3nt: TGTGCCAGTAGTGTCCATGACTCCCTCGGCGAGCGGGGGTACAATGAGCAGTTCTTC

j_gene: TRBJ2-1
v_gene: TRBV7-3
d_gene: -
abundance: -
CDR3aa: CASSTHLSASYNEQFF
CDR3nt: TGTGCCAGCAGCACTCACCTTAGTGCCTCCTACAATGAGCAGTTCTTC

j_gene: TRBJ1-2
v_gene: TRBV9
d_gene: TRBD1
abundance: once
CDR3aa: CASSVEGTEGYGYTF
CDR3nt: TGTGCCAGCAGCGTAGAGGGGACAGAGGGCTATGGCTACACCTTC

j_gene: TRBJ2-1
v_gene: TRBV29-1
d_gene: -
abundance: once
CDR3aa: CSVEDMRASSWEQFF
CDR3nt: TGCAGCGTTGAAGATATGAGGGCTAGCAGCTGGGAGCAGTTCTTC